A single sample is the source of the 9 T cell receptor beta chains below, sequenced in a study of T cell responses to AZD1222 COVID-19 vaccine. TCRdb's table, derived via immunoSEQ multiplex PCR, lists solely in-frame clones and lacks some. The sample carries more than 95,000 clones, 88% recorded once. The sequencing used peripheral blood, collected on day 0 of AZD1222 vaccination. All receptors come from an adult in good health.

The chain combines TRBV6-1 with TRBJ2-5; 8 nucleotides align to TRBD2. The ends lost 3 bases at V and 5 bases at J; junction bases unmatched: 11. The CDR3 spans 16 residues. Germline lookup yields CDR1 MNHNS and CDR2 SASEGT. The CDR3, as DNA: TGTGCCAGCAGTGAGGGAATTAGCGGGAATTGGGAGACCCAGTACTTC. It codes for CASSEGISGNWETQYF.

This rearrangement joins TRBV2 to TRBJ1-2; 7 bases map to TRBD1. Germline-derived CDR1 and CDR2 are SNHLY and FYNNEI. The length of the CDR3 is 13 residues. V shed 6 bases, J shed 3 bases, and the junction held 4 bases outside the gene matches. The CDR3 protein is CASRRTGDYGYTF. The DNA for the CDR3 is TGTGCCAGCAGAAGGACAGGAGACTATGGCTACACCTTC.

The V and J genes are TRBV6-2 or TRBV6-3 and TRBJ1-1; perhaps TRBD1 as D (5 bases). Trimming cost V 4 bases and J 4 bases, with 16 bases left between them. CDR1 MNHEY and CDR2 SVGEGT come from the germline V gene. This CDR3 is 15 amino acids long. The CDR3 protein is CASSSHRWSITEAFF. In DNA, the CDR3 is TGTGCCAGCAGTTCACACAGGTGGAGTATCACTGAAGCTTTCTTT.

The chain has TRBV29-1 and TRBJ1-3, with TRBD1 matching over 8 bases. V trimming: 4 bases; J trimming: 3 bases; junction bases outside the gene matches: 5. Germline V lookup: CDR1 SQVTM, CDR2 ANQGSEA. This CDR3 has 14 amino acids. The CDR3 nucleotides read TGCAGCGTTGCACAGGGGGGGAATGGAAACACCATATATTTT. This encodes CSVAQGGNGNTIYF.

The chain recombines TRBV14 with TRBJ1-1, with 7 bases that match TRBD1. The germline CDR1 and CDR2 sequences are SGHDN and FVKESK. The CDR3 sequence is 13 residues long. V shed 6 bases and J 1 base; nucleotides not matched to a gene: 2. The CDR3: CASSGTANTEAFF. CDR3 coding DNA: TGTGCCAGCAGTGGGACAGCGAACACTGAAGCTTTCTTT.

V is TRBV6-2 or TRBV6-3 and J is TRBJ1-5, with a possible D match to TRBD1 (5 bases). CDR1 and CDR2 (germline): MNHEY, SVGEGT. CDR3 size: 17 residues. V lost 2 bases and J lost 4, with 18 bases in between. DNA for the CDR3: TGTGCCAGCAGTTACCACTGGCAGGGAAGGTCGAATCAGCCCCAGCATTTT. The encoded protein is CASSYHWQGRSNQPQHF.

The rearrangement uses TRBV29-1 and TRBJ1-2, with TRBD1 matching over 8 bases. Trimming at V came to 1 base and at J to 5 bases, leaving 6 bases not matched to a gene. Germline-derived CDR1 and CDR2 are SQVTM and ANQGSEA. The CDR3 contains 14 residues. The CDR3, as DNA: TGCAGCGTTGAAGTAGGACAGGGACAGTATGGCTACACCTTC. Its translation is CSVEVGQGQYGYTF. The complete variable domain, with remaining parts taken from reference TRBV29-1 and TRBJ1-2, reads SAVISQKPSRDICQRGTSLTIQCQVDSQVTMMFWYRQQPGQSLTLIATANQGSEATYESGFVIDKFPISRPNLTFSTLTVSNMSPEDSSIYLCSVEVGQGQYGYTFGSGTRLTVV.

The chain combines TRBV5-1 with TRBJ2-7; D is uncertain. CDR1 and CDR2 (germline): SGHRS, YFSETQ. V lost 2 bases and J lost 2, with 8 bases in between. This CDR3 has 13 residues. Here the CDR3 reads CASSFTRTYEQYF. The CDR3 DNA reads TGCGCCAGCAGCTTTACACGGACCTACGAGCAGTACTTC.

This clone is a singleton in its sample. The chain employs TRBV21-1 and TRBJ2-1. TRBV21-1 constitutes a pseudogene. The CDR3 extends over 14 amino acids. The CDR3 nucleotides read TGTGCCAGGAAAGGGTCGACAGCTCGGGGTGAGCAGTTCTTC. Translated: CARKGSTARGEQFF.